This T cell receptor (beta chain) appears in the sequencing data of a study of CD8+ T cells in alopecia areata. Points from the study as a whole: Sharing of TCR sequences between patients (possibly for HLA-related reasons) was less clear than in mice. Lesional scalp displayed greater clonality than normal scalp, most notably in alopecia totalis/universalis.

TCR sequencing used cDNA made by reverse transcription of extracted RNA. Produced via immunoSEQ multiplex PCR; TCRdb's table is partial and in-frame only. The profile shows about 120,000 clones, approximately 47% of them singletons. Details on this clone: Antigen specificity is unknown.

Lesional scalp tissue (obtained by punch biopsy) and peripheral blood were collected from alopecia areata patients. Separation by sorting yielded CD4+ and CD8+ T cells from PBMCs. The sample comprised NKG2D-low CD8+ T cells sorted from blood. This sequence was found in a human donor with alopecia areata.

The CDR3 protein is CASSQEAAEETQYF. CDR3 bases: TGCGCCAGCAGCCAAGAGGCAGCGGAAGAGACCCAGTACTTC. The V and J genes are TRBV4-1 and TRBJ2-5, with a tentative D call TRBD2 (5 bases). This CDR3 is built from 14 residues. V was trimmed by 0 bases and J by 3 bases, leaving 8 bases between them. Germline-derived CDR1 and CDR2 are MGHRA and YSYEKL.